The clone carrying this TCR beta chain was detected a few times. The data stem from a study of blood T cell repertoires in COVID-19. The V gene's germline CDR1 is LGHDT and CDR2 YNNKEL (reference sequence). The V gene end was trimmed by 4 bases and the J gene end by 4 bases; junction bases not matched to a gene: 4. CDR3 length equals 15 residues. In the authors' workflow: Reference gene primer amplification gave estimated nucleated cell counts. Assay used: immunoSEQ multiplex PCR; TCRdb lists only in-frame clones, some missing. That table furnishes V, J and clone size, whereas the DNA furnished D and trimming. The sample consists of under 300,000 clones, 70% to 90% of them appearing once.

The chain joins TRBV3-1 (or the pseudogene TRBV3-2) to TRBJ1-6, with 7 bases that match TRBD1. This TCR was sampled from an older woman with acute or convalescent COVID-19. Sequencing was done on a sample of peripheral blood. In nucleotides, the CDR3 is TGTGCCAGCAGCCCGTCCAGGGGGTATAATTCACCCCTCCACTTT. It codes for CASSPSRGYNSPLHF.